Listed here is a single T cell receptor (beta chain). Only in-frame clones appear in the TCRdb table, and some are missing; sequencing was by immunoSEQ multiplex PCR. The sample shows hundreds of thousands of clones, more than 70% of them seen only once. This record belongs to a study of blood T cell repertoires in COVID-19. V lost 1 base, J lost 3 bases, and 10 bases lay in between. Germline V lookup: CDR1 SGDLS, CDR2 YYNGEE. This CDR3 has 15 residues. The TCR comes from a woman aged 70-85 years with COVID-19, enrolled during active disease. V and J are TRBV9 and TRBJ2-2; D is perhaps TRBD1 (6 bases). Sequencing input: peripheral blood. Here the CDR3 DNA reads TGTGCCAGCAGCGTAACAGGGAGAGACACCGGGGAGCTGTTTTTT. Its translation is CASSVTGRDTGELFF.